The 27 T cell receptor beta chains below were found in one sample sequenced in a study of blood T cells in healthy people across ages. It was with a sample-barcoded 5' primer and a J-beta primer mix that a second PCR of about 6 to 12 cycles was run. TCRdb processed the 5' RACE reads anew with MiXCR; each CDR3 protein has one entry. This table has more than 600,000 distinct CDR3 sequences, approximately 25% appearing once. These records were also assigned to another study, of T cells of mothers and their children.

The sample taken for sequencing was blood. All receptors derive from a boy aged 5-17 years in good health.

CDR3 coding DNA: TGTGCCACCAGCAGGGGTAGCGGGGGATACAATGAGCAGTTCTTC. Translating gives CATSRGSGGYNEQFF. This chain links TRBV15 with TRBJ2-5; 9 bases align to TRBD2. The J call is doubtful: the DNA matches TRBJ2-1 better. CDR1 LNHNV and CDR2 YYDKDF come from the germline V gene (reference sequence). CDR3 length: 15 residues.

The J gene is TRBJ2-3, the V gene TRBV14; D is possibly TRBD1 or TRBD2 (5 bases each). V was shortened by 0 bases and J by 0 bases, with 13 bases between the two germline ends. Looked up from germline, CDR1 is SGHDN and CDR2 is FVKESK. The CDR3 sequence is 17 residues long. The CDR3 reads CASSQEVQRGSTDTQYF. DNA of the CDR3: TGTGCCAGCAGCCAAGAGGTTCAGAGGGGTAGCACAGATACGCAGTATTTT.

With respect to this clonotype: The DNA is left out, because the CDR3 cannot be placed on it with certainty; the CDR3 is given as TCRdb lists it. The chain is built from TRBV28 and TRBJ1-1; the table's TRBD1 call for D was not verified on the DNA. Germline loops: CDR1 MDHEN, CDR2 SYDVKM. The CDR3 is 13 residues long, counting both termini. CDR3 protein: CASILDRGPEAFF.

Only a few counts were recorded for this clonotype. The chain couples TRBV7-2 to TRBJ2-5; D perhaps matches TRBD2 (6 bases). The germline V gene has CDR1 SGHTA and CDR2 FQGNSA. Trimming stripped 1 base from V and 4 bases from J, with 16 bases between. The CDR3 loop spans 16 amino acids. CDR3: CASSLEARGPRETQYF. The CDR3 DNA reads TGTGCCAGCAGCTTAGAAGCGCGGGGCCCGAGAGAGACCCAGTACTTC.

A few counts support this clonotype. The chain is built from TRBV15 and TRBJ2-5; D gene uncertain. Trimming pared 8 bases from V and 7 bases from J, leaving 17 bases between. The CDR3 runs 13 residues. Germline loops: CDR1 LNHNV, CDR2 YYDKDF (reference sequence). The CDR3 nucleotides read TGTGCCACCCGAGAGCAGGTTGAAGGGACCCAGTACTTC. It specifies CATREQVEGTQYF.

This clonotype has only a few counts. The chain employs TRBV10-3 and TRBJ2-5, with 8 nucleotides matching TRBD1. With 4 bases clipped from V and 7 bases from J, the junction kept 8 bases outside the gene matches. The CDR3 is made up of 14 amino acids. Germline loops: CDR1 ENHRY, CDR2 SYGVKD. In DNA form, the CDR3 reads TGTGCCATCAGTGGGACAGGGTCTGTCGGGACCCAGTACTTC. Protein product: CAISGTGSVGTQYF.

This clonotype was seen only once. The chain is built from TRBV6-2 or TRBV6-3 and TRBJ1-2; 8 bases agree with TRBD1. V gave up 4 bases and J gave up 3 bases; unmatched junction bases: 7. The CDR3 runs 15 residues. The germline CDR1 and CDR2 sequences are MNHEY and SVGEGT. For the CDR3, the DNA is TGTGCCAGCAGTTCGACAGGGGAATACTACTATGGCTACACCTTC. Amino acids: CASSSTGEYYYGYTF.

The chain couples TRBV20-1 to TRBJ2-2, with 9 bases identical to TRBD2. The CDR3 totals 14 residues. J was trimmed by 5 bases and V by 6 bases; bases with no gene match: 7. Germline loops: CDR1 DFQATT, CDR2 SNEGSKA (reference sequence). CDR3 loop: CSAIRLAETGELFF. The DNA of the CDR3 is TGCAGTGCCATAAGACTAGCGGAAACCGGGGAGCTGTTTTTT.

The chain uses TRBV6-2 or TRBV6-3 and TRBJ2-4; TRBD1 or TRBD2 may be the D gene (6 bases each). With 7 bases removed from V and 6 bases from J, the gap between germline ends came to 16 bases. Per the germline V gene, CDR1 is MNHEY and CDR2 is SVGEGT. There are 14 residues in the CDR3. The CDR3 nucleotides are TGTGCCAGCACTCGTGGGGGGCCAGGAAACATTCAGTACTTC. Translating gives CASTRGGPGNIQYF.

To note about this clonotype: Relative to the germline gene, one junction end is altered; a read error may explain this. The gene calls are TRBV28 and TRBJ2-5; 7 bases fit TRBD2. The end of the DNA aligns better with TRBJ2-1, so the J call may be wrong. Germline CDR1 and CDR2: MDHEN and SYDVKM. This CDR3 has 16 residues. The CDR3 DNA reads as TGTGCCAGCAGACTACTAGCGAACGACTATAACAATGACCAGTTCTTC. Its protein product is CASRLLANDYNNDQFF.

This clonotype has ten or more counts. This sequence joins TRBV28 and TRBJ2-5; maybe TRBD2 (6 bases). Germline CDR1 is MDHEN and CDR2 is SYDVKM. Trimming pared 1 base from V and 4 bases from J, leaving 10 bases between. The CDR3 loop spans 14 amino acids. The chain's CDR3 is CASSLSTGVETQYF. For the CDR3, the DNA is TGTGCCAGCAGTTTATCGACGGGAGTAGAGACCCAGTACTTC.

This sequence joins TRBV2 and TRBJ2-6; D gene unclear. Trimming took 6 bases from V and 1 from J, leaving 10 bases between them. Germline CDR1 reads SNHLY; CDR2 reads FYNNEI. This CDR3 spans 15 amino acids. CDR3: CASSPTKSGANVLTF. In DNA form, the CDR3 reads TGTGCCAGCAGCCCCACGAAATCTGGGGCCAACGTCCTGACTTTC.

The genes are TRBV3-1 and TRBJ1-1; no definite D call. This CDR3 comprises 14 residues. The germline V and J ends were trimmed by 1 base and 1 base, with 7 bases remaining between them. The V gene's germline CDR1 is LGHDT and CDR2 YNNKEL (reference sequence). DNA for the CDR3: TGTGCCAGCAGCCAAGTATCTAGGAACACTGAAGCTTTCTTT. Residues: CASSQVSRNTEAFF.

The chain is built from TRBV2 and TRBJ2-2; TRBD2 aligns across 16 bases. The CDR3 length is 16 residues. Germline V gene lookup returns CDR1 SNHLY and CDR2 FYNNEI. V shed 6 bases, J shed 5 bases, and the junction held 3 bases outside the gene matches. CDR3 in amino acids: CASSGTSGRVTGELFF. As DNA, the CDR3 is TGTGCCAGCAGCGGGACTAGCGGGAGGGTTACCGGGGAGCTGTTTTTT. Full variable domain (missing parts from reference TRBV2 and TRBJ2-2): EPEVTQTPSHQVTQMGQEVILRCVPISNHLYFYWYRQILGQKVEFLVSFYNNEISEKSEIFDDQFSVERPDGSNFTLKIRSTKLEDSAMYFCASSGTSGRVTGELFFGEGSRLTVL.

In this sample, this clonotype turned up a few times. V usage is TRBV19 and J usage is TRBJ1-5; TRBD1 might be the D (5 bases). Germline V gene lookup returns CDR1 LNHDA and CDR2 SQIVND (reference sequence). The CDR3 length is 15 residues. Between the trimmed V and J ends, which lost 8 bases and 2 bases, there was a span of 16 bases. CDR3 sequence: CASLKDGAGNQPQHF. CDR3 DNA sequence: TGTGCCAGTCTTAAGGACGGGGCCGGCAATCAGCCCCAGCATTTT.

V is TRBV6-1 and J is TRBJ2-2; D gene unclear. Per germline, CDR1 MNHNS and CDR2 SASEGT. Trimming stripped 7 bases from V and 0 bases from J, with 9 bases between. There are 14 residues in the CDR3. CDR3 DNA: TGTGCCAGCACCTTACTTACGAACACCGGGGAGCTGTTTTTT. Its translation is CASTLLTNTGELFF.

This chain uses TRBV14 with TRBJ1-1, with a possible D match to TRBD1 (6 bases). The ends were cut back, 3 bases at V and 3 bases at J, with 11 bases in the middle. Germline V gene data show CDR1 as SGHDN and CDR2 as FVKESK. This CDR3 region has 14 residues. In DNA, the CDR3 is TGTGCCAGCAGCCACGAACAGGGAGACACTGAAGCTTTCTTT. Its protein product is CASSHEQGDTEAFF.

This clonotype was seen once. At one end, the junction sequence differs from germline, possibly due to a read error. The chain carries TRBV20-1 and TRBJ1-1; D is undetermined. CDR1 is DFQATT, CDR2 SNEGSKA, per germline (reference sequence). This CDR3 has 10 residues. The CDR3 nucleotides are TGCAGTGCCGCATACACTGAAGCCTTCTTT. It yields the protein CSAAYTEAFF.

This rearrangement joins TRBV7-9 to TRBJ2-7, with a tentative D call TRBD2 (6 bases). The CDR3 runs to 13 residues. Trimming stripped 8 bases from V and 3 bases from J, with 14 bases between. Germline CDR1 and CDR2: SEHNR and FQNEAQ (reference sequence). The chain's CDR3 is CASGPTSIYEQYF. The DNA of the CDR3 is TGTGCCAGCGGACCAACTAGCATCTACGAGCAGTACTTC.

This clonotype was detected only a few times. The chain couples TRBV5-1 to TRBJ2-1; a weak D match, TRBD2 (5 bases). V was clipped by 0 bases and J by 6 bases, with 10 bases between them. CDR3 length: 14 amino acids. Germline V lookup: CDR1 SGHRS, CDR2 YFSETQ. For the CDR3, the DNA is TGCGCCAGCAGCTTGGTGACGGGGATCAATGAGCAGTTCTTC. Its translation is CASSLVTGINEQFF.

The V and J genes are TRBV29-1 and TRBJ2-7, with D unresolved. This CDR3 has 13 residues. Germline V lookup: CDR1 SQVTM, CDR2 ANQGSEA. The V end lost 4 bases, the J end lost 0 bases, and 10 bases lay between the germline ends. The CDR3: CSVADSSSYEQYF. Written as DNA, the CDR3 is TGCAGCGTTGCCGACTCAAGCTCCTACGAGCAGTACTTC.

This clonotype was seen a handful of times. One junction end disagrees with the germline gene, perhaps due to a read error. The CDR3 DNA reads TGTGCCAGTAGTAGTGATGCCCCCGAACTAGGGTTGGCCTATAATGAGCAGTTCTTC. It yields the protein CASSSDAPELGLAYNEQFF. The V and J genes are TRBV19 and TRBJ2-1, with D possibly TRBD2 on 5 matching bases. Looked up from germline, CDR1 is LNHDA and CDR2 is SQIVND (reference sequence). CDR3 size: 19 residues. Variable domain in full (rest from reference TRBV19 and TRBJ2-1): DGGITQSPKYLFRKEGQNVTLSCEQNLNHDAMYWYRQDPGQGLRLIYYSQIVNDFQKGDIAEGYSVSREKKESFPLTVTSAQKNPTAFYLCASSSDAPELGLAYNEQFFGPGTRLTVL.

The J gene is TRBJ2-2, the V gene TRBV28; D is possibly TRBD2 (5 bases). V lost 6 bases and J lost 0, with 11 bases in between. The CDR3 loop spans 15 amino acids. Germline V gene sequence: CDR1 MDHEN, CDR2 SYDVKM. CDR3 amino acids: CASSPDYSNTGELFF. DNA for the CDR3: TGTGCCAGCAGCCCCGACTACTCGAACACCGGGGAGCTGTTTTTT.

The chain couples TRBV4-1 to TRBJ2-7; D call uncertain. Germline V gene lookup returns CDR1 MGHRA and CDR2 YSYEKL. The CDR3 has 12 amino acids. V was pared by 1 base and J by 6 bases, with 7 bases between. The CDR3 nucleotides are TGCGCCAGCAGCCAAGGAGATGTCGAGCAGTACTTC. Amino acid sequence: CASSQGDVEQYF.

This chain uses TRBV12-3 or TRBV12-4 with TRBJ2-5, with 7 bases matching TRBD1. Judging by the DNA end, TRBJ2-7 fits better; the J call may be wrong. This CDR3 region has 13 residues. CDR3 nucleotide sequence: TGTGCCAGCAGTGCCTCACAGGGGCACGAGCAGTACTTC. It encodes CASSASQGHEQYF.

This clonotype has just a few counts. The rearrangement links TRBV29-1 to TRBJ2-7, with D perhaps matching TRBD1 (6 bases). Germline loops: CDR1 SQVTM, CDR2 ANQGSEA. The CDR3 has 15 amino acids. V lost 1 base and J lost 0, with 13 bases in between. CDR3 bases: TGCAGCGTTGAAGGGGGGACAATGAGCTCCTACGAGCAGTACTTC. Encoded protein: CSVEGGTMSSYEQYF.

The J gene is TRBJ1-6, the V gene TRBV28; 9 positions match TRBD1. Germline CDR1 MDHEN, CDR2 SYDVKM. The CDR3 is 16 residues long. Trimming at V came to 2 bases and at J to 10 bases, leaving 9 bases not matched to a gene. Here the CDR3 DNA reads TGTGCCAGCAGTTTAACCGGGACAGGGATACAGTCACCCCTCCACTTT. Protein product: CASSLTGTGIQSPLHF.